Given below is one T cell receptor beta chain in context. This sample is part of a study of blood T cell repertoires in COVID-19. Study in general: Samples of COVID-19 (acute and convalescent) were obtained from the United States, Italy and Spain.

There are 14 residues in the CDR3. V was pared by 2 bases and J by 3 bases, with 10 bases between. The germline V gene has CDR1 KGHSH and CDR2 LQKENI. Authors' analysis steps: The authors estimated nucleated cell counts from reference gene primer amplification. The data were produced by immunoSEQ multiplex PCR, yet TCRdb's version contains in-frame clones alone and is incomplete. V and J calls and clone size are copied from that table; D and trimming were computed from the DNA. The profile covers approximately 210,000 clones, with about 83% appearing a single time and less than 3.5% taken by the ten largest.

The chain has TRBV18 and TRBJ2-5; D might be TRBD2 (6 bases). Material for sequencing was peripheral blood. The sequence came from a man aged 45-60 years with active or convalescent COVID-19. The chain's CDR3 is CASSPFQREETQYF. Here the CDR3 DNA reads TGTGCCAGCTCACCATTCCAGCGGGAAGAGACCCAGTACTTC.